These T cell receptor beta chains were read from a single sample in a study of T cells in Graves' hyperthyroidism and ophthalmopathy. TCRdb analysed the multiplex PCR reads with MiXCR anew, one entry per CDR3 protein. The sample has a few hundred thousand distinct CDR3 sequences; roughly an eighth are singletons. Specimen: blood. These receptors all stem from a woman in her late teens or twenties with Graves' hyperthyroidism. CDR3s include the opening cysteine and the closing phenylalanine or tryptophan. D genes are given only for firm matches. The listing skips clone size in some rows; elsewhere it reads once, few, many or a size class.

>TRBV12-3/TRBV12-4|many|.|TRBJ1-2
TGTGCCAGCAGTTCGATGACAAAATTTATTTGGGATGGCTACACCTTC
CASSSMTKFIWDGYTF
>TRBV6-5|few|.|TRBJ2-7
TGTGCCAGCAGTTACGGGCCCTCCCTCTTGTACGAGCAGTACTTC
CASSYGPSLLYEQYF
>TRBV5-4|.|TRBD1|TRBJ2-7
TGTGCCAGCAGCTCCCGACAGGGGTTTTCCTACGAGCAGTACTTC
CASSSRQGFSYEQYF
>TRBV10-1|.|TRBD2|TRBJ2-7
TGCGCCAGCAGGGACTCTAGCGGGAGGCGCTACTACGAGCAGTACTTC
CASRDSSGRRYYEQYF
>TRBV9|.|.|TRBJ2-3
TGTGCCAGCAGCGCTAGCGTCGTGGCGGATACGCAGTATTTT
CASSASVVADTQYF
>TRBV4-3|.|.|TRBJ2-7
TGCGCCAGCAGCCCAGTGATGTCCTACGAGCAGTACTTC
CASSPVMSYEQYF
>TRBV7-2|many|TRBD2|TRBJ2-3
TGTGCCAGCAGGGAGCGGGAGTTAGATACGCAGTATTTT
CASRERELDTQYF
>TRBV12-3/TRBV12-4|many|TRBD1|TRBJ1-1
TGTGCCAGCAGTTTGTATCGGGACAGGGGAAGAACTGAAGCTTTCTTT
CASSLYRDRGRTEAFF
>TRBV5-1|many|TRBD2|TRBJ2-1
TGCGCCAGCAACCCCCTGGGCGGGACTAGCGTCAATGAGCAGTTCTTC
CASNPLGGTSVNEQFF
>TRBV7-9|many|.|TRBJ1-2
TGTGCCAGCAGCTCCAGACCTGATCACTATGGCTACACCTTC
CASSSRPDHYGYTF
>TRBV6-1|many|.|TRBJ2-7
TGTGCCAGTACGGGGGTTCCGACCTACGAGCAGTACTTC
CASTGVPTYEQYF
>TRBV29-1|.|.|TRBJ1-2
TGCAGCGTTGCCGCCGGGGCCTATGGCTACACCTTC
CSVAAGAYGYTF
>TRBV3-1|many|.|TRBJ2-1
TGTGCCAGCAGAATGGGGAGCGATGAGCAGTTCTTC
CASRMGSDEQFF
>TRBV28|many|TRBD1|TRBJ1-2
TGTGCCAGCAGTTTACCCCCGGGACAGGGTGTAGGGGGCTACACCTTC
CASSLPPGQGVGGYTF
>TRBV4-1|.|TRBD2|TRBJ2-1
TGCGCCAGCAGCCAAGAGGAGGGAGGGACCTACAATGAGCAGTTCTTC
CASSQEEGGTYNEQFF
>TRBV7-2|.|.|TRBJ1-6
TGTGCCAGCAGCTTATGGTCGGACACGAATTCACCCCTCCACTTT
CASSLWSDTNSPLHF
>TRBV28|many|.|TRBJ1-2
TGTGCCAGCATAGGACAGTCGGACTATGGCTACACCTTC
CASIGQSDYGYTF